This T cell receptor beta chain was observed in a study of T cell responses to AZD1222 COVID-19 vaccine. Study-wide results and caveats: White British ancestry dominated among donors, who included more females, and clonal diversity was possibly underestimated.

For this clone: The target antigen is unknown.

TCRdb's table, derived via immunoSEQ multiplex PCR, lists solely in-frame clones and lacks some. The sample lists 75,000 to 100,000 clones; 65% to 90% were seen once. The sequencing here drew on peripheral blood, taken on day 0 of AZD1222 vaccination. This receptor was obtained from an adult in good health.

This chain's CDR3 is CASRPREHTEAFF. The CDR3 DNA follows: TGCGCCAGCAGGCCGAGGGAACACACTGAAGCTTTCTTT. The chain couples TRBV10-2 to TRBJ1-1; D gene uncertain. In germline, CDR1 is WSHSY, CDR2 SAAADI. This CDR3 is 13 amino acids long. The V and J ends lost 6 bases and 3 bases respectively, with 11 bases between them.